One and the same sample provided the 32 T cell receptor beta chains below, sequenced in a study of blood T cell repertoires in COVID-19 (dated by TCRdb to between 2020 and 2021). Libraries were made using the immunoSEQ multiplex PCR assay. The immuneACCESS repertoire file appears here via TCRdb, limited to in-frame rearrangements. These files lack a portion of the clones; in checked studies, under half of the deficit traces to unresolved V genes, and the cause of the others is not known. The sample profile shows 65,000 to 90,000 clones; approximately 76% of them were found once. More than 15% of the sample goes to the ten largest clones. The sample comprised peripheral blood. All receptors derive from a man aged 70 or older with active or convalescent COVID-19.

This chain uses TRBV11-2 with TRBJ1-1; no reliable D call. Trimming removed 10 bases from V and 5 bases from J, with 17 bases in between. Germline assignment: CDR1 SGHAT and CDR2 FQNNGV. The CDR3 loop spans 13 amino acids. The CDR3, as DNA: TGTGCCACCCAAAGATTAGGAGAGACTGAAGCTTTCTTT. Its translation: CATQRLGETEAFF.

This clone showed up just once. V usage is TRBV21-1 and J usage is TRBJ2-5; the DNA was not used to check the table's D call, TRBD1. TRBV21-1 counts as a pseudogene. The CDR3 contains 17 residues. The CDR3 nucleotides read TGTGCCAGCAGGGATCTACCTGAAATAAGACAACAAGAGACCCAGTACTTC. Protein: CASRDLPEIRQQETQYF.

The rearrangement uses TRBV19 and TRBJ1-2, with 7 nucleotides matching TRBD1. There are 14 residues in the CDR3. The germline gives CDR1 LNHDA, CDR2 SQIVND (reference sequence). J gave up 5 bases and V 6 bases, and 9 bases lay outside the gene matches. CDR3 nucleotide sequence: TGTGCCAGTAGGGCCGGGACAGACCCATATGGCTACACCTTC. Protein sequence: CASRAGTDPYGYTF.

The chain couples TRBV2 to TRBJ2-5; D unresolved. The germline gives CDR1 SNHLY, CDR2 FYNNEI. This CDR3 region has 10 residues. Trimming took off 6 bases at V and 7 bases at J, with 6 bases between the two ends. Written as DNA, the CDR3 is TGTGCCAGCAGGGGCCCGACCCAGTACTTC. Amino acid sequence: CASRGPTQYF.

This sequence joins TRBV5-4 and TRBJ2-1; tentative D call: TRBD1 (5 bases). Germline V gene sequence: CDR1 SGHNT, CDR2 YYREEE (reference sequence). The CDR3 is 14 amino acids. Deletions cut 0 bases from V and 6 bases from J, with 10 bases between. CDR3 in amino acids: CASSLVVGVNEQFF. The CDR3 coding sequence is TGTGCCAGCAGCTTGGTGGTAGGGGTCAATGAGCAGTTCTTC.

This clone showed up just a few times. This chain links TRBV5-4 with TRBJ2-5; D gene ambiguous. Trimming took off 0 bases at V and 2 bases at J, with 11 bases between the two ends. In germline, CDR1 is SGHNT, CDR2 YYREEE (reference sequence). This CDR3 spans 15 amino acids. CDR3 sequence (DNA): TGTGCCAGCAGCTTGGGGCAGAACAAGCAAGAGACCCAGTACTTC. Protein sequence: CASSLGQNKQETQYF. Full variable domain (missing parts from reference TRBV5-4 and TRBJ2-5): ETGVTQSPTHLIKTRGQQVTLRCSSQSGHNTVSWYQQALGQGPQFIFQYYREEENGRGNFPPRFSGLQFPNYSSELNVNALELDDSALYLCASSLGQNKQETQYFGPGTRLLVL.

V is TRBV10-2 and J is TRBJ2-3; 7 bases line up with TRBD2. The V gene's germline CDR1 is WSHSY and CDR2 SAAADI. The J segment lost 0 bases and the V segment lost 7 bases, leaving 7 bases of the junction unmatched. The CDR3 consists of 15 residues. CDR3 in amino acids: CASKRGPTSTDTQYF. For the CDR3, the DNA is TGCGCCAGCAAGCGGGGTCCGACTAGCACAGATACGCAGTATTTT.

The chain employs TRBV2 and TRBJ2-1; D remains unclear. Trimming pared 9 bases from V and 3 bases from J, leaving 12 bases between. CDR3 size: 13 residues. Germline loops: CDR1 SNHLY, CDR2 FYNNEI. This CDR3 reads CASRVALYNEQFF. The DNA of the CDR3 is TGTGCCAGTCGGGTCGCCCTCTACAATGAGCAGTTCTTC.

The V call is TRBV2, the J call TRBJ1-4; TRBD1 is a possible D gene (6 bases). CDR1 and CDR2 (germline): SNHLY, FYNNEI. This CDR3 contains 14 residues. V lost 4 bases, J lost 4 bases, and 10 bases lay in between. The CDR3 spells CASSVQGRNEKLFF. CDR3 DNA: TGTGCCAGCAGTGTGCAGGGGCGTAATGAAAAACTGTTTTTT.

The count of this clone is one. J is TRBJ2-7 and V is TRBV6-5; 8 bases agree with TRBD1. CDR3 length equals 14 residues. The junction had 9 bases not matched to a gene; V was cut back by 6 bases and J by 5 bases. The germline V gene has CDR1 MNHEY and CDR2 SVGAGI. CDR3 sequence reads: CASSPPTGVDEQYF. CDR3 bases: TGTGCCAGCAGCCCCCCGACAGGGGTTGACGAGCAGTACTTC.

This clone appeared a single time. The chain has TRBV3-1 (or the pseudogene TRBV3-2) and TRBJ1-4; TRBD1 aligns across 7 bases. The ends lost 0 bases at V and 7 bases at J; junction bases unmatched: 5. CDR1 is LGHDT and CDR2 is YNNKEL in the germline V gene (reference sequence). The CDR3 is 15 residues long. The CDR3 nucleotides are TGTGCCAGCAGCCAAGATTTCCAGGGGGTTGAAAAACTGTTTTTT. Its translation: CASSQDFQGVEKLFF.

The chain links TRBV28 to TRBJ2-7, with TRBD1 matching 9 bases. Germline CDR1 MDHEN, CDR2 SYDVKM. V was pared by 7 bases and J by 4 bases, with 17 bases of the junction left unmatched. CDR3 size: 17 residues. This CDR3 reads CASKGETTGGHMYEQYF. Written as DNA, the CDR3 is TGTGCCAGCAAGGGGGAAACTACAGGGGGCCACATGTACGAGCAGTACTTC.

V usage is TRBV10-3 and J usage is TRBJ2-7; 9 nucleotides line up with TRBD1. CDR1 ENHRY and CDR2 SYGVKD come from the germline V gene. J gave up 2 bases and V 6 bases, and 5 bases lay outside the gene matches. The CDR3 is 14 amino acids. CDR3 region: CAIRTDRGAYEQYF. CDR3 nucleotides: TGTGCCATCAGGACTGACAGGGGGGCCTACGAGCAGTACTTC.

This chain joins TRBV4-1 and TRBJ2-7; no clear D gene. CDR3 size: 15 residues. V was trimmed by 0 bases and J by 3 bases, leaving 12 bases between them. The germline V gene encodes CDR1 MGHRA and CDR2 YSYEKL. CDR3 coding DNA: TGCGCCAGCAGCCAAGATGGGCAATATTACTACGAGCAGTACTTC. Translating it yields CASSQDGQYYYEQYF.

The chain recombines TRBV10-2 with TRBJ1-6; D not certain. CDR1 is WSHSY and CDR2 is SAAADI in the germline V gene. The V end lost 6 bases, the J end lost 3 bases, and 9 bases lay between the germline ends. This CDR3 is built from 14 residues. CDR3 region: CASRGAVYNSPLHF. CDR3 DNA sequence: TGCGCCAGCAGAGGAGCAGTCTATAATTCACCCCTCCACTTT.

This clone was observed a single time. V usage is TRBV6-5 and J usage is TRBJ1-6, with a weak D call TRBD1 (5 bases). CDR1 is MNHEY and CDR2 is SVGAGI in the germline V gene. V lost 2 bases and J lost 9, with 11 bases in between. CDR3 length: 14 residues. The CDR3 bases are TGTGCCAGCAGTTACGACCAGGGTACTTCACCCCTCCACTTT. This gives the protein CASSYDQGTSPLHF.

The chain links TRBV4-1 to TRBJ1-1; TRBD1 matches 8 bases. Germline V gene sequence: CDR1 MGHRA, CDR2 YSYEKL. This CDR3 is 15 amino acids long. V trimming: 4 bases; J trimming: 1 base; junction bases outside the gene matches: 5. CDR3 in DNA: TGCGCCAGCAGCCGACGGGACAGGTCGAACACTGAAGCTTTCTTT. Its protein product is CASSRRDRSNTEAFF.

The V gene is TRBV6-5, the J gene TRBJ1-5; unclear D gene. The CDR3 is 13 residues long. CDR1 and CDR2 (germline): MNHEY, SVGAGI. Trimming removed 2 bases from V and 4 bases from J, with 6 bases in between. The CDR3 DNA reads TGTGCCAGCAGTTACGGCACAAATCAGCCCCAGCATTTT. Translation gives CASSYGTNQPQHF.

The chain couples TRBV18 to TRBJ2-1, with TRBD1 matching 8 bases. Losses at the gene ends were 3 bases for V and 6 bases for J; bases not matched to a gene: 4. This CDR3 region has 14 residues. Germline assignment: CDR1 KGHSH and CDR2 LQKENI. CDR3 sequence reads: CASSPSTGANEQFF. The CDR3 DNA reads as TGTGCCAGCTCACCTTCGACAGGGGCCAATGAGCAGTTCTTC.

The chain carries TRBV4-2 and TRBJ1-2, with D perhaps matching TRBD1 (6 bases). The CDR3 covers 17 residues. Germline loops: CDR1 LGHNA, CDR2 YNFKEQ. Trimming left V 2 bases short and J 3 bases short, with 19 bases between. CDR3 sequence (DNA): TGTGCCAGCAGCCAACACAGGGACACTGAGGCTGACTATGGCTACACCTTC. As protein: CASSQHRDTEADYGYTF.

Regarding this clone: It is unclear where the CDR3 begins or ends on the DNA, so no DNA is shown, and the CDR3 is as TCRdb lists it. The gene calls are TRBV9 and TRBJ1-2; the table gives TRBD1 as D, unverified against the DNA. Germline V CDR1 and CDR2: SGDLS, YYNGEE. Counting both end residues, the CDR3 totals 14 amino acids. The chain's CDR3 is CASSFGTGAAQCTF.

The V call is TRBV5-6, the J call TRBJ2-7, with D perhaps matching TRBD1 (5 bases). Trimming pared 2 bases from V and 6 bases from J, leaving 21 bases between. CDR1 is SGHDT, CDR2 YYEEEE, per germline. The CDR3 loop spans 16 amino acids. The CDR3 loop is CASSFLKGRASSEQYF. As DNA, the CDR3 is TGTGCCAGCAGCTTTCTCAAGGGCAGGGCGTCTTCCGAGCAGTACTTC.

This chain links TRBV7-9 with TRBJ2-2; 10 bases are a match to TRBD1. After removal of 4 bases from V and 0 bases from J, the junction contained 11 bases not matched to a gene. CDR3 length equals 19 residues. Germline V gives CDR1 SEHNR, CDR2 FQNEAQ (reference sequence). CDR3 nucleotide sequence: TGTGCCAGCAGCTCCCCCTGGGACAGGGGTGGGCCGAACACCGGGGAGCTGTTTTTT. This translates into CASSSPWDRGGPNTGELFF.

The CDR3 bases are TGTGCCAGCACCAACTTGGGAGGGACAGGGCGCGGCGAGCAGTTCTTC. Protein: CASTNLGGTGRGEQFF. The chain employs TRBV5-5 and TRBJ2-1; 9 nucleotides agree with TRBD1. Germline CDR1 reads SGHKS; CDR2 reads YYEKEE (reference sequence). V lost 6 bases to trimming and J lost 10 bases; unmatched junction nucleotides: 17. This CDR3 spans 16 amino acids.

This chain links TRBV19 with TRBJ2-5; 7 nucleotides agree with TRBD2. The germline V gene has CDR1 LNHDA and CDR2 SQIVND (reference sequence). The CDR3 extends over 14 amino acids. V lost 5 bases, J lost 6 bases, and 9 bases stayed unmatched. The CDR3 DNA sequence: TGTGCCAGTAGTCCGGGGGGAGGGAGAAAGACCCAGTACTTC. As protein: CASSPGGGRKTQYF.

The rearrangement joins TRBV28 to TRBJ1-2, with unresolved D. The CDR3 runs to 13 residues. Per germline, CDR1 MDHEN and CDR2 SYDVKM. The V and J ends lost 2 bases and 4 bases respectively, with 8 bases between them. The CDR3 is CASSLNQAYGYTF. For the CDR3, the DNA is TGTGCCAGCAGTTTAAACCAGGCCTATGGCTACACCTTC.

The chain couples TRBV19 to TRBJ1-2; 7 bases are shared with TRBD1. The V segment lost 5 bases and the J segment 4 bases; nucleotides outside the gene matches: 7. The CDR3 sequence is 14 residues long. Per the germline V gene, CDR1 is LNHDA and CDR2 is SQIVND (reference sequence). CDR3 bases: TGTGCCAGTAGTTCAAGGGACAGCGTCTATGGCTACACCTTC. Translation: CASSSRDSVYGYTF. Full variable domain (missing parts from reference TRBV19 and TRBJ1-2): DGGITQSPKYLFRKEGQNVTLSCEQNLNHDAMYWYRQDPGQGLRLIYYSQIVNDFQKGDIAEGYSVSREKKESFPLTVTSAQKNPTAFYLCASSSRDSVYGYTFGSGTRLTVV.

The CDR3 sequence is CASSGGLGQPQHF. The CDR3 region has the DNA TGTGCCAGTAGTGGGGGGTTGGGTCAGCCCCAGCATTTT. The chain joins TRBV19 to TRBJ1-5; D possibly corresponds to TRBD1 (5 bases). V lost 5 bases, J lost 6 bases, and 11 bases lay in between. The CDR3 is 13 residues long. Germline V lookup: CDR1 LNHDA, CDR2 SQIVND (reference sequence).

The rearrangement links TRBV14 to TRBJ2-3; D is ambiguous. Per germline, CDR1 SGHDN and CDR2 FVKESK. CDR3 length equals 12 residues. Trimming removed 4 bases at V and 5 bases at J, with 7 bases between. This CDR3 reads CASSLVGDTQYF. DNA for the CDR3: TGTGCCAGCAGCCTAGTTGGAGATACGCAGTATTTT.

This clone was seen a handful of times. The genes are TRBV4-2 and TRBJ2-6, with D unresolved. V was shortened by 1 base and J by 4 bases, with 11 bases between the two germline ends. The CDR3 sequence is 16 residues long. Germline V CDR1 and CDR2: LGHNA, YNFKEQ. The CDR3 DNA reads TGTGCCAGCAGCCAAGGACAAATCTCAGGGGCCAACGTCCTGACTTTC. It yields the protein CASSQGQISGANVLTF.

V and J are TRBV29-1 and TRBJ1-1; D is ambiguous. This CDR3 contains 13 residues. V gave up 4 bases and J gave up 6 bases, with 15 bases separating them. Germline CDR1 and CDR2: SQVTM and ANQGSEA. CDR3 in amino acids: CSVAFGLLAEAFF. The CDR3 DNA sequence: TGCAGCGTTGCGTTCGGGTTATTGGCTGAAGCTTTCTTT.

The sample holds a few counts of this clone. The chain employs TRBV2 and TRBJ2-5; 8 nucleotides line up with TRBD1. The CDR3 consists of 13 residues. With V trimmed by 2 bases and J by 5 bases, 1 base remained unmatched. Germline V gene sequence: CDR1 SNHLY, CDR2 FYNNEI. CDR3 protein: CASSETGGETQYF. CDR3 DNA sequence: TGTGCCAGCAGTGAAACAGGGGGGGAGACCCAGTACTTC.